One T cell receptor (beta chain) is described in this entry. Authors' processing steps: Counts of nucleated cells, estimated from reference gene primer amplification, were obtained. Assay used: immunoSEQ multiplex PCR; TCRdb lists only in-frame clones, some missing. The V and J calls and clone size come from that table; D and trimming were worked out from the DNA. The sample carries roughly 200,000 clones, more than 75% recorded once. The sample is drawn from a study of blood T cell repertoires in COVID-19. In the study overall: Acute and convalescent COVID-19 samples came from the United States, Italy and Spain. PBMCs, B-cell-depleted T cells, or T cells were the source of the cDNA or gDNA that made up the material.

The TCR sequence derives from a man between 35 and 55 years old with active or convalescent COVID-19. Sequencing input: peripheral blood.

The CDR3 bases are TGTGCCAGCAGCGGGACAGGGGGCGCCGGCAATCAGCCCCAGCATTTT. Its translation: CASSGTGGAGNQPQHF. This chain joins TRBV14 and TRBJ1-5; 12 positions match TRBD1. Germline trimming cut 5 bases from V and 2 bases from J; bases unmatched to any gene: 4. Germline V gene data show CDR1 as SGHDN and CDR2 as FVKESK. The CDR3 is 16 residues long. The full variable domain, completed using reference TRBV14 and TRBJ1-5, is EAGVTQFPSHSVIEKGQTVTLRCDPISGHDNLYWYRRVMGKEIKFLLHFVKESKQDESGMPNNRFLAERTGGTYSTLKVQPAELEDSGVYFCASSGTGGAGNQPQHFGDGTRLSIL.